Listed below are T cell receptor beta chains from one sample, sequenced in a study of blood T cell repertoires in COVID-19. Produced via immunoSEQ multiplex PCR; TCRdb's table is partial and in-frame only. Of about 140,000 clones in the sample, about 83% were seen once. Material: peripheral blood. These receptors all come from a man aged 25-45 years with COVID-19, enrolled during active disease. Each CDR3 is given with its conserved first and last residue. The D gene is left open where the match is weak. Where a row states a size, it is once, few, many or the class of an expanded clone; other rows omit it.

>NA|TRBJ2-3|TRBV6-5|TRBD1
CASGLTGGPDTQYF
TGTGCCAGCGGGTTGACAGGGGGCCCAGATACGCAGTATTTT
>NA|TRBJ1-2|TRBV28|NA
CASNLQAANYGYTF
TGTGCCAGCAACCTCCAGGCAGCTAACTATGGCTACACCTTC
>NA|TRBJ2-5|TRBV29-1|TRBD2
CSVEGLAGSQETQYF
TGCAGCGTTGAAGGCTTAGCGGGATCACAAGAGACCCAGTACTTC
>NA|TRBJ2-3|TRBV2|NA
CASTTGTTDTQYF
TGTGCCAGCACTACAGGGACCACAGATACGCAGTATTTT
>NA|TRBJ2-7|TRBV10-1|TRBD2
CASSVTSGSPEEQYF
TGCGCCAGCAGTGTAACTAGCGGGAGCCCAGAGGAGCAGTACTTC
>NA|TRBJ2-7|TRBV4-3|NA
CASSQGLGQGYEQYF
TGCGCCAGCAGCCAAGGTCTCGGGCAGGGGTACGAGCAGTACTTC
>NA|TRBJ2-7|TRBV5-1|TRBD1
CASNTGTGSYEQYF
TGCGCCAGTAATACCGGGACAGGGTCCTACGAGCAGTACTTC
>NA|TRBJ1-1|TRBV2|TRBD1
CASRDRVVGTEAFF
TGTGCCAGCAGGGACAGGGTAGTGGGGACTGAAGCTTTCTTT
>NA|TRBJ2-7|TRBV28|NA
CASSLPEGNEQYF
TGTGCCAGCAGTTTACCGGAGGGCAACGAGCAGTACTTC
>NA|TRBJ2-1|TRBV10-1|TRBD2
CASSDRTSGRNEQFF
TGCGCCAGCAGTGACCGGACTAGCGGGAGAAATGAGCAGTTCTTC
>NA|TRBJ1-3|TRBV15|NA
CATSGQYKDSGNTIYF
TGTGCCACCAGCGGCCAATACAAAGATTCTGGAAACACCATATATTTT
>NA|TRBJ1-2|TRBV6-5|NA
CASSSSQGGYTF
TGTGCCAGCAGTTCTTCACAGGGTGGCTACACCTTC
>NA|TRBJ2-7|TRBV5-1|NA
CASSFLGVSYEQYF
TGCGCCAGCAGCTTTTTAGGGGTCTCCTACGAGCAGTACTTC
>NA|TRBJ2-7|TRBV18|NA
CASSPTSSYEQYF
TGTGCCAGCTCACCTACGAGCTCCTACGAGCAGTACTTC
>NA|TRBJ1-6|TRBV6-5|NA
CASSYSSGNSPLHF
TGTGCCAGCAGTTACTCTTCAGGGAATTCACCCCTCCACTTT
>NA|TRBJ2-1|TRBV5-5|NA
CASSYQRYSYNEQFF
TGTGCCAGCAGCTACCAGCGGTACTCCTACAATGAGCAGTTCTTC
>NA|TRBJ1-1|TRBV28|NA
CASSTVNTEAFF
TGTGCCAGCAGCACAGTGAACACTGAAGCTTTCTTT
>NA|TRBJ2-7|TRBV29-1|TRBD2
CSVDSGRVGEQYF
TGCAGCGTTGATAGCGGGAGAGTGGGTGAGCAGTACTTC
>NA|TRBJ2-7|TRBV5-1|NA
CASSLGGGTYEQYF
TGCGCCAGCAGCTTGGGCGGCGGGACCTACGAGCAGTACTTC
>NA|TRBJ2-5|TRBV28|NA
CASSSQETQYF
TGTGCCAGCAGTTCACAAGAGACCCAGTACTTC
>NA|TRBJ1-5|TRBV30|NA
CAWSSGGGQPQHF
TGTGCCTGGAGTTCGGGGGGAGGACAGCCCCAGCATTTT
>once|TRBJ2-5|TRBV15|NA
CATSTSQETQYF
TGTGCCACCAGCACTAGTCAAGAGACCCAGTACTTC
>NA|TRBJ1-1|TRBV5-5|NA
CASSLLRVQGEAFF
TGTGCCAGCAGCTTGCTGCGCGTCCAGGGGGAAGCTTTCTTT
>NA|TRBJ1-2|TRBV4-2|TRBD1
CASSQDGTGSGYTF
TGTGCCAGCAGCCAAGACGGGACAGGGAGTGGCTACACCTTC
>NA|TRBJ2-4|TRBV4-3|NA
CASSPTGLAQNIQYF
TGCGCCAGCAGCCCTACGGGTCTAGCGCAGAACATTCAGTACTTC
>once|TRBJ1-1|TRBV12-5|NA
CASGSGPGNLDTEAFF
TGTGCTAGTGGTTCGGGCCCAGGGAACCTCGACACTGAAGCTTTCTTT
>NA|TRBJ1-4|TRBV15|NA
CATSRDGPGRSEKLFF
TGTGCCACCAGCAGAGATGGCCCGGGGAGGAGTGAAAAACTGTTTTTT
>NA|TRBJ2-3|TRBV2|NA
CASRLMAGIGTDTQYF
TGTGCCAGCAGGCTCATGGCGGGGATCGGGACAGATACGCAGTATTTT
>few|TRBJ1-4|TRBV2|NA
CASSDGGGVEKLFF
TGTGCCAGCAGTGATGGGGGAGGCGTCGAAAAACTGTTTTTT
>once|TRBJ2-7|TRBV6-5|NA
CASSYRRGGYEQYF
TGTGCCAGCAGTTATCGTAGGGGGGGCTACGAGCAGTACTTC
>NA|TRBJ1-2|TRBV5-6|TRBD1
CASSLQGIFNYGYTF
TGTGCCAGCAGCTTACAGGGGATCTTCAACTATGGCTACACCTTC
>NA|TRBJ2-1|TRBV28|TRBD2
CASSPPAGGYNEQFF
TGTGCCAGCAGTCCCCCGGCGGGAGGGTACAATGAGCAGTTCTTC
>NA|TRBJ2-1|TRBV24-1|TRBD2
CATSRTSGNPSYNEQFF
TGTGCCACCAGTCGGACTAGCGGGAACCCCTCCTACAATGAGCAGTTCTTC
>NA|TRBJ2-7|TRBV18|NA
CASSPPGPDEQYF
TGTGCCAGCTCACCGCCAGGGCCAGACGAGCAGTACTTC
>NA|TRBJ1-1|TRBV6-4|NA
CASSDSRSVNTEAFF
TGTGCCAGCAGTGACTCGAGAAGCGTCAACACTGAAGCTTTCTTT
>NA|TRBJ2-7|TRBV12-3/TRBV12-4|TRBD2
CASSQILADEQYF
TGTGCCAGCAGCCAAATACTAGCGGACGAGCAGTACTTC
>NA|TRBJ1-2|TRBV4-1|TRBD1
CASSTRTGDGYTF
TGCGCCAGCAGCACCCGGACAGGGGACGGCTACACCTTC
>NA|TRBJ2-3|TRBV6-5|NA
CASSTGGDTQYF
TGTGCCAGCAGTACCGGGGGAGATACGCAGTATTTT
>NA|TRBJ2-2|TRBV6-4|TRBD2
CASTAGLATPLDTGELFF
TGTGCCAGCACGGCAGGACTAGCGACCCCGCTGGACACCGGGGAGCTGTTTTTT
>NA|TRBJ2-7|TRBV30|NA
CAWTPGLWGRTYEQYF
TGTGCCTGGACCCCCGGTTTATGGGGGCGGACCTACGAGCAGTACTTC
>few|TRBJ1-6|TRBV6-6|NA
CASSTSRGLTHSPLHF
TGTGCCAGCTCCACAAGCCGAGGTCTTACTCATTCACCCCTCCACTTT
>NA|TRBJ2-3|TRBV9|NA
CASSVGQDTQYF
TGTGCCAGCAGCGTAGGTCAGGATACGCAGTATTTT
>NA|TRBJ2-1|TRBV6-5|TRBD2
CASKDLALAGVGQFF
TGTGCCAGCAAGGACTTGGCGCTAGCGGGAGTAGGGCAGTTCTTC
>once|TRBJ2-5|TRBV4-2|NA
CASSQDGGGETQYF
TGTGCCAGCAGCCAAGATGGGGGCGGAGAGACCCAGTACTTC
>NA|TRBJ1-1|TRBV19|NA
CASSTTGSVEAFF
TGTGCCAGTAGTACTACAGGGTCGGTCGAAGCTTTCTTT
>once|TRBJ2-3|TRBV24-1|NA
CATILAGLTF
TGTGCCACCATCCTCGCAGGGCTTACTTTT
>NA|TRBJ2-7|TRBV11-2|NA
CASTRGQHSYEQYF
TGTGCCAGCACCAGGGGACAACATTCCTACGAGCAGTACTTC
>few|TRBJ1-1|TRBV28|TRBD1
CASRGSHTGDTEAFF
TGTGCCAGCAGAGGGTCCCATACAGGGGACACTGAAGCTTTCTTT
>NA|TRBJ2-1|TRBV11-1|TRBD1
CASSVFRTGGNEQFF
TGTGCCAGCAGCGTATTCCGGACAGGGGGTAATGAGCAGTTCTTC
>NA|TRBJ1-1|TRBV3-1/TRBV3-2|NA
CASSHRGDTEAFF
TGTGCCAGCAGCCACCGGGGGGACACTGAAGCTTTCTTT
>once|TRBJ1-5|TRBV7-9|NA
CASSLLADPNQPQHF
TGTGCCAGCAGCCTACTAGCAGATCCCAATCAGCCCCAGCATTTT
>once|TRBJ1-2|TRBV29-1|NA
CSVPPAGVYSANYGYTF
TGCAGCGTTCCTCCAGCGGGGGTATATTCCGCTAACTATGGCTACACCTTC
>NA|TRBJ2-1|TRBV18|NA
CASSPSTRTSDNEQFF
TGTGCCAGCTCACCGTCAACTAGGACCTCCGACAATGAGCAGTTCTTC
>few|TRBJ1-5|TRBV10-3|TRBD1
CAISEPGQGQNQPQHF
TGTGCCATCAGTGAGCCGGGACAGGGGCAGAATCAGCCCCAGCATTTT
>NA|TRBJ2-2|TRBV19|NA
CASSSRGANTGELFF
TGTGCCAGTAGTAGCAGGGGGGCGAACACCGGGGAGCTGTTTTTT
>NA|TRBJ1-4|TRBV18|TRBD1
CASAGQGGEKLFF
TGTGCCAGCGCGGGACAGGGAGGAGAAAAACTGTTTTTT
>NA|TRBJ2-5|TRBV30|NA
CAWGGQNQETQYF
TGTGCCTGGGGCGGACAGAACCAAGAGACCCAGTACTTC